The rows below give T cell receptor beta chains drawn from one sample of a study of regulatory T cells in long-lasting Graves disease. TCRdb itself ran the multiplex PCR reads through MiXCR, one entry per CDR3 protein. The sample consists of 520,000 or so distinct CDR3 sequences, around 11% of them appearing once. The sample was also reused in another study, on T cells in Graves' hyperthyroidism and ophthalmopathy.

The sample was peripheral blood mononuclear cells (PBMCs), taken at new diagnosis, from a patient treated with antithyroid drugs. The receptors originated from a woman in her twenties or thirties with Graves disease. Each CDR3 is given with its conserved first and last residue. The D gene is left open where the match is weak.

D	V	CDR3
TRBD1	TRBV6-5	CASRYQGQGVSQPQHF
TRBD1	TRBV5-5	CASSWGQGTYEQYF
-	TRBV20-1	CSASLDFEQFF
TRBD1	TRBV18	CASSPPGQGEAFF
-	TRBV6-5	CASSFGGGRLNTEAFF
-	TRBV4-3	CASSQAAVGEKLFF
-	TRBV7-9	CASSLDYNTEAFF
TRBD1	TRBV20-1	CSATTGEPEKLFF
TRBD2	TRBV11-2	CASRLAGGPVYEQYF
TRBD2	TRBV9	CASSLITSAYEQYF
-	TRBV18	CASSPSEAEAFF
-	TRBV2	CASTRIGNTIYF
-	TRBV28	CASSFVRNQPQHF
-	TRBV14	CASSQEFWPQETQYF
-	TRBV6-1	CASSRGLGDTEAFF
TRBD2	TRBV2	CASTSTGEGVADTQYF
TRBD2	TRBV6-9	CASSYLGREGPDTQYF
-	TRBV7-3	CASSCPEGSNQPQHF
-	TRBV11-2	CASSLSGMSSYEQYF
-	TRBV7-6	CASSLKALPTDGTFQETQYF
-	TRBV10-3	CAISGRQDTEAFF
-	TRBV20-1	CSAREHGKLYEQYF
TRBD1	TRBV5-6	CASSGTGSYEQYF
TRBD1	TRBV9	CASSGDRGRGYTF
TRBD2	TRBV7-2	CASSLAWLAGGTPNEQFF
TRBD1	TRBV12-3/TRBV12-4	CASSKGQGATEAFF
-	TRBV28	CASSFGSYLRTGYTF
-	TRBV24-1	CATSTRALTDTQYF
-	TRBV20-1	CSARSRTSLYEQYF
-	TRBV5-4	CASSSQGRGETQYF